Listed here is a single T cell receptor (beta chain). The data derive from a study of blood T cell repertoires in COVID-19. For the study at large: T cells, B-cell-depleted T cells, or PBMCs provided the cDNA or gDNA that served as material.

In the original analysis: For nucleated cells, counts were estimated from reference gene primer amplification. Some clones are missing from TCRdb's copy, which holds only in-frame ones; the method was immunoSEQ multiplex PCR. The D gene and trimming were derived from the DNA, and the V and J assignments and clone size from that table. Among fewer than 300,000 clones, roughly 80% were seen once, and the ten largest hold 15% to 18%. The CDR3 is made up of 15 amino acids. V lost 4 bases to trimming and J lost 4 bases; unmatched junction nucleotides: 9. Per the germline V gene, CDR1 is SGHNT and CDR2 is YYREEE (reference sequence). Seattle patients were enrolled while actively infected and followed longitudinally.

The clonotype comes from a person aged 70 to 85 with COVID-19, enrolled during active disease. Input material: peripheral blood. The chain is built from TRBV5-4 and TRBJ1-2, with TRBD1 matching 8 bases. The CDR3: CASSLGQGMSYGYTF. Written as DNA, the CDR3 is TGTGCCAGCAGCCTTGGACAGGGTATGTCCTATGGCTACACCTTC.